These T cell receptor beta chains were read from a single sample in a study of T-cell memory formation after mild COVID-19. TCRdb reprocessed the 5' RACE reads via MiXCR and lists one record per CDR3 protein. Altogether approximately 450,000 distinct CDR3 sequences are present, over 15% being singletons, with the ten largest covering 10% to 15%. The sequencing sample was made of PBMCs or a T cell subset sorted from them (not recorded which). The receptors shown here come from an adult woman who had mild COVID-19 (a few samples of this study predate the infection). Cell type and time point are not known. CDR3s include the opening cysteine and the closing phenylalanine or tryptophan.

v_call	j_call	cdr3_aa
TRBV5-1	TRBJ1-1	CASSSTPAVNTEAFF
TRBV5-1	TRBJ2-3	CASSLAAEGTQYF
TRBV9	TRBJ2-7	CASSGQGANYEQYF
TRBV11-2	TRBJ2-3	CASSRGQASTDTQYF
TRBV3-1	TRBJ1-2	CASSQEWTNNYGYTF
TRBV6-5	TRBJ2-3	CASSYSRWWEGGASTDTQYF
TRBV10-3	TRBJ2-7	CAISEFTRPGDF
TRBV7-9	TRBJ2-5	CASSSYSRETQYF
TRBV6-6	TRBJ2-1	CASRAGVSNEQFF
TRBV4-1	TRBJ2-2	CASKRGGSTGELFF
TRBV12-3/TRBV12-4	TRBJ2-1	CASSLSWGGNEQFF
TRBV20-1	TRBJ2-1	CSARSLRDSSRYEQFF
TRBV7-6	TRBJ2-1	CASSPAAGVGNEQFF
TRBV5-1	TRBJ2-3	CASRRDGRTDTQYF
TRBV7-9	TRBJ2-7	CASSLGQGIEQYF
TRBV12-3/TRBV12-4	TRBJ2-5	CATTKAVKETQYF
TRBV27	TRBJ1-5	CASSGGTGHQPQHF
TRBV9	TRBJ2-7	CASSVPGEQYF
TRBV6-6	TRBJ2-1	CASSYPMGLNNEQFF
TRBV18	TRBJ1-5	CASSEGPKHQPQHF
TRBV5-6	TRBJ2-1	CASSFRRLAVSYNEQFF
TRBV2	TRBJ2-5	CASSLTSGGFETQYF
TRBV4-2	TRBJ1-4	CASSQDLGKGEKLFF
TRBV7-2	TRBJ2-7	CASSFPYTYEQYF
TRBV30	TRBJ1-1	CAWNLLNTEAFF
TRBV30	TRBJ2-3	CAWTRGSTDTQYF
TRBV7-9	TRBJ2-2	CASSATRTALNTGELFF
TRBV20-1	TRBJ2-7	CSARVAGVYEQYF
TRBV14	TRBJ1-1	CASSPLGRAAFF
TRBV20-1	TRBJ2-3	CSAMVSAPLSTDTQYF
TRBV6-5	TRBJ2-1	CASSYSVLGYNEQFF
TRBV27	TRBJ1-2	CASSLSSRGGYTF
TRBV3-1	TRBJ2-7	CASSLSGSTTYEQYF
TRBV13	TRBJ2-7	CASSPERGEQYF
TRBV6-2/TRBV6-3	TRBJ2-7	CASTPALQGSYYEQYF
TRBV5-6	TRBJ2-1	CASSRPDNEQFF
TRBV25-1	TRBJ1-1	CASRGVGGTEAFF
TRBV2	TRBJ2-7	CASQRETTYEQYF
TRBV4-1	TRBJ2-7	CASSLGSYSYEQYF
TRBV30	TRBJ2-1	CAWSVARHEQFF
TRBV7-9	TRBJ1-5	CASSAGQYSNQPQHF
TRBV7-6	TRBJ1-1	CASSTRGGAYTEAFF
TRBV5-1	TRBJ1-1	CASSSGWETEAFF
TRBV7-3	TRBJ2-3	CASSSTLSTDTQYF
TRBV3-1	TRBJ1-1	CASSQLAPNLVTEAFF
TRBV11-3	TRBJ2-5	CASSPGRYSDGNQETQYF
TRBV9	TRBJ2-3	CARPGASDSTSTDTQYF
TRBV7-9	TRBJ2-3	CASTPWRGGSDTQYF
TRBV10-3	TRBJ2-1	CAISESLRTSGYNEQFF
TRBV4-2	TRBJ2-3	CASSQWAVSGKATDTQYF
TRBV5-1	TRBJ2-1	CASSSGVGTYNEQFF
TRBV21-1	TRBJ2-7	CASSKGERRRSYEQYF